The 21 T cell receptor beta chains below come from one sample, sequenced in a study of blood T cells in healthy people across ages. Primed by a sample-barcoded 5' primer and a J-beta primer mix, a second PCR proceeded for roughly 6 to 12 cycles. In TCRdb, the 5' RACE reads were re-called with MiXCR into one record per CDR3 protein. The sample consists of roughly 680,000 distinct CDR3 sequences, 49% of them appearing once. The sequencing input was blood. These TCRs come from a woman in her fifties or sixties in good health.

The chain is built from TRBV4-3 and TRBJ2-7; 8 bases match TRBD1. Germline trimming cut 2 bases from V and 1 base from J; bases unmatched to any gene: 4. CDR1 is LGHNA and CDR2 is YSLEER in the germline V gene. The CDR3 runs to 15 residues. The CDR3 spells CASSQRTGISYEQYF. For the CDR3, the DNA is TGCGCCAGCAGCCAAAGGACAGGGATTTCCTACGAGCAGTACTTC.

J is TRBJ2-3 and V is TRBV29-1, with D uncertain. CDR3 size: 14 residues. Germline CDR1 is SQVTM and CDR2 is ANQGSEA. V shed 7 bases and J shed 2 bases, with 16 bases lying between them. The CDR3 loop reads CSAAALALTDTQYF. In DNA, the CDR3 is TGCAGCGCGGCGGCCCTGGCCCTCACAGATACGCAGTATTTT.

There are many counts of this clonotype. In DNA form, the CDR3 reads TGCAGTGCTAAACGTCGTGGCGGGAGGGCCTTGAATGAGCAGTTCTTC. Its protein product is CSAKRRGGRALNEQFF. The gene calls are TRBV20-1 and TRBJ2-1; TRBD2 matches at 9 bases. CDR1 and CDR2 (germline): DFQATT, SNEGSKA (reference sequence). The CDR3 runs 16 residues. V shed 4 bases and J 7 bases; nucleotides not matched to a gene: 14.

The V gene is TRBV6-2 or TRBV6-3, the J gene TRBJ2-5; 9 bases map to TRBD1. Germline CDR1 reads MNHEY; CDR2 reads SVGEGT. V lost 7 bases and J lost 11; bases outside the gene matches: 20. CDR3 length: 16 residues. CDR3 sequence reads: CASTDPGQGSYNEQYF. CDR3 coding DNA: TGTGCCAGCACCGACCCGGGACAGGGTTCCTACAATGAGCAGTACTTC.

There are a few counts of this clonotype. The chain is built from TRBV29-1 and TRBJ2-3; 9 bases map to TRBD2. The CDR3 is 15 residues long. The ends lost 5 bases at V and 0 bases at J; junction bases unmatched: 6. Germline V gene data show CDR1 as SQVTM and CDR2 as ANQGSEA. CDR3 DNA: TGCAGCGTTACCTTAGCGGGAGCCAGCACAGATACGCAGTATTTT. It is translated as CSVTLAGASTDTQYF.

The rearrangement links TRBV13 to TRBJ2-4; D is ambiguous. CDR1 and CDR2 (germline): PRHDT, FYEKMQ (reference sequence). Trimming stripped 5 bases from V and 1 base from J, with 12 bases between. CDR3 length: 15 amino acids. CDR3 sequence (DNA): TGTGCCAGCAGCCATCAAGGTACTGCCAAAAACATTCAGTACTTC. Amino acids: CASSHQGTAKNIQYF.

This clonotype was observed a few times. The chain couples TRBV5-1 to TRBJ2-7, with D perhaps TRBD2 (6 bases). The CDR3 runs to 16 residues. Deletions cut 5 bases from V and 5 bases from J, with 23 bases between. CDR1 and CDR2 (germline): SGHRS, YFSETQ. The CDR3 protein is CASSRAGLQQRNEQYF. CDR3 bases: TGCGCCAGCAGTCGGGCGGGACTGCAACAAAGGAACGAGCAGTACTTC.

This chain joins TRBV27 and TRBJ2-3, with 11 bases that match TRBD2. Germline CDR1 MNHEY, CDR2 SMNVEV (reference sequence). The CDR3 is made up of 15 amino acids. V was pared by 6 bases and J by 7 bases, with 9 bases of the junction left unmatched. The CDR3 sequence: CASSPLAGVAHTQYF. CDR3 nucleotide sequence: TGTGCCAGCAGCCCACTAGCGGGAGTGGCTCATACGCAGTATTTT.

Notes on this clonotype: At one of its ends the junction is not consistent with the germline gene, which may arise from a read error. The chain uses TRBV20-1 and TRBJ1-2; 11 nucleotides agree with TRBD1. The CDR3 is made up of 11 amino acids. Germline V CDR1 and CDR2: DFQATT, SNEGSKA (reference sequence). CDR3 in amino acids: CSAGRTGGFTF. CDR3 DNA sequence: TGCAGTGCTGGACGGACAGGGGGCTTCACCTTC.

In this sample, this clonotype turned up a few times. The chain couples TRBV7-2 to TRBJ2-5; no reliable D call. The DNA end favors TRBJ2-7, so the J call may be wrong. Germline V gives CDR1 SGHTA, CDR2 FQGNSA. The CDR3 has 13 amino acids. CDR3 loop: CASSLVQSYEQYF. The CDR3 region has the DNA TGTGCCAGCAGCTTAGTGCAGTCCTACGAGCAGTACTTC.

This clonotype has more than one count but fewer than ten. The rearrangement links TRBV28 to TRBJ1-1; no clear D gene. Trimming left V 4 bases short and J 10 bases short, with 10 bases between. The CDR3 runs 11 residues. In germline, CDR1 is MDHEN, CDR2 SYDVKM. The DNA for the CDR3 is TGTGCCAGCAGTTCTTCATGCGCAGCTTTCTTT. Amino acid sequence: CASSSSCAAFF.

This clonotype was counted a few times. CDR3 DNA: TGCGCCAGCAGGGCTCGACAGGGCAACTATGGCTACACCTTC. This gives the protein CASRARQGNYGYTF. The J gene is TRBJ1-2, the V gene TRBV5-1, with 7 bases matching TRBD1. V lost 5 bases and J lost 2; bases outside the gene matches: 6. Germline assignment: CDR1 SGHRS and CDR2 YFSETQ. The CDR3 has 14 residues.

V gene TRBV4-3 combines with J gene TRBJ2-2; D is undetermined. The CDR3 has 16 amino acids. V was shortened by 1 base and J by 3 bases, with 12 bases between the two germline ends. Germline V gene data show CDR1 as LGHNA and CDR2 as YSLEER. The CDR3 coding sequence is TGCGCCAGCAGCCAAGGCGCCCAGAGAGACACCGGGGAGCTGTTTTTT. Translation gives CASSQGAQRDTGELFF.

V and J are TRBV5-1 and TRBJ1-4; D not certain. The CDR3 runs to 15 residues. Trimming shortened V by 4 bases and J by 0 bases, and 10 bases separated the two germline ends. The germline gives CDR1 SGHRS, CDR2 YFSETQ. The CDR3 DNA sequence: TGCGCCAGCAGCGCCGCAGTGTCAACTAATGAAAAACTGTTTTTT. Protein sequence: CASSAAVSTNEKLFF.

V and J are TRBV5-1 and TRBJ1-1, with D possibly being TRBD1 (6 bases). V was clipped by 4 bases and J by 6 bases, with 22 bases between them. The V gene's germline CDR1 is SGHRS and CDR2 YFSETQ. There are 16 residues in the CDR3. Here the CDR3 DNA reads TGCGCCAGCAGCGAAACTTATACAGCGGGGGCTCCTGAAGCTTTCTTT. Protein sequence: CASSETYTAGAPEAFF.

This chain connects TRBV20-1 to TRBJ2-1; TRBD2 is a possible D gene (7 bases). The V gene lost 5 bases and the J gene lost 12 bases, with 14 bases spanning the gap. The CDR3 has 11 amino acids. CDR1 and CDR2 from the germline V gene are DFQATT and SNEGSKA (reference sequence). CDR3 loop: CSAGGGGGQFF. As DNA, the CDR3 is TGCAGTGCTGGAGGAGGGGGGGGGCAGTTCTTC.

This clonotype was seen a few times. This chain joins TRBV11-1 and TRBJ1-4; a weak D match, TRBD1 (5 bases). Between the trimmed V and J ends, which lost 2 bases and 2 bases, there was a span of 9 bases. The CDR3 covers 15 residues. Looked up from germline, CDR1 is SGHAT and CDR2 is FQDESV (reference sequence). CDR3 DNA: TGTGCCAGCAGCTTACGGAGGGACACTAATGAAAAACTGTTTTTT. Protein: CASSLRRDTNEKLFF. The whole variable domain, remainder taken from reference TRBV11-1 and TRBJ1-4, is EAEVAQSPRYKITEKSQAVAFWCDPISGHATLYWYRQILGQGPELLVQFQDESVVDDSQLPKDRFSAERLKGVDSTLKIQPAELGDSAMYLCASSLRRDTNEKLFFGSGTQLSVL.

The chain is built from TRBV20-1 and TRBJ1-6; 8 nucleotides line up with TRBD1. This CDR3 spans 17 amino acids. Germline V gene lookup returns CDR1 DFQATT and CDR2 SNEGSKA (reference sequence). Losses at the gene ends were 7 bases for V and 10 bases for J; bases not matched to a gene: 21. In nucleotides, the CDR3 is TGCAGTGTTACCACCTCAGGTTCGGCAGGGGGCAAGTCACCCCTCCACTTT. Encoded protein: CSVTTSGSAGGKSPLHF.

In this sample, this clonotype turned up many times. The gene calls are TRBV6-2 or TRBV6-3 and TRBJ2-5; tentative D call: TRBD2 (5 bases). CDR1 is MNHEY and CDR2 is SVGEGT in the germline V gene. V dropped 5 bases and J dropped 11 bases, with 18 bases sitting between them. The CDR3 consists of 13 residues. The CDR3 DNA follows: TGTGCCAGCAGTCCGAATAGCGCCCTAGAGCAGTACTTC. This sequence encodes CASSPNSALEQYF.

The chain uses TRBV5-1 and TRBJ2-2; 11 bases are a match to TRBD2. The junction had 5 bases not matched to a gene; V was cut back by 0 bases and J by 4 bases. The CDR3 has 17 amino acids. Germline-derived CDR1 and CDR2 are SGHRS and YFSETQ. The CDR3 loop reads CASSLGLAGWSTGELFF. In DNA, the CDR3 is TGCGCCAGCAGCTTGGGACTAGCGGGATGGAGCACCGGGGAGCTGTTTTTT.

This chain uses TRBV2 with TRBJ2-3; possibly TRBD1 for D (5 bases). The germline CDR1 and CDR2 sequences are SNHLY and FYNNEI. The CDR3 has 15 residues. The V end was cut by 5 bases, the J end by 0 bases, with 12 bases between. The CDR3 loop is CASSTSRESTDTQYF. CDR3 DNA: TGTGCCAGCAGTACGAGCAGGGAAAGCACAGATACGCAGTATTTT.